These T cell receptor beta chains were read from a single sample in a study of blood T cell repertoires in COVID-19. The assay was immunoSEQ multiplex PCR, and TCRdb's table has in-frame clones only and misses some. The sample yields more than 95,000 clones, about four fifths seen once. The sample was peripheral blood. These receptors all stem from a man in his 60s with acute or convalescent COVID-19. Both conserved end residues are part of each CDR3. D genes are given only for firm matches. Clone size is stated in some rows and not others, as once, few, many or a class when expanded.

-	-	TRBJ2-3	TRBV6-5	TGTGCCAGCAGGAGAGCCGGGATCAACACAGATACGCAGTATTTT	CASRRAGINTDTQYF
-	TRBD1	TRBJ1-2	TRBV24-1	TGTGCCACCAGTGAGTCCGGGACAGGGAACTATGGCTACACCTTC	CATSESGTGNYGYTF
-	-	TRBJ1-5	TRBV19	TGTGCCAGTACCTCATGGACAGCTAATCAGCCCCAGCATTTT	CASTSWTANQPQHF
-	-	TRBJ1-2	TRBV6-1	TGTGCCAGCAGTGATAGCGGGGGCCGAAGCTATGGCTACACCTTC	CASSDSGGRSYGYTF
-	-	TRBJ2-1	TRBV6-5	TGTGCCAGCGCCGCGAGCTCCTACAATGAGCAGTTCTTC	CASAASSYNEQFF
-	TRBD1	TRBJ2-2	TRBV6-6	TGTGCCAGCAGTTATGGTAGGGGGCGGACCGGGGAGCTGTTTTTT	CASSYGRGRTGELFF
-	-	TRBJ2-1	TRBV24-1	TGTGCCACCAAGGGAGGGGGGACCTACAATGAGCAGTTCTTC	CATKGGGTYNEQFF
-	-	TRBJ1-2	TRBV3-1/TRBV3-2	TGTGCCAGCAGCCAAGGGAGGGTCTTTTCAGATGCTAACTATGGCTACACCTTC	CASSQGRVFSDANYGYTF
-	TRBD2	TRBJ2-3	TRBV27	TGTGCCAGCAGTTCCAGCGGGAGGGCTGGGACAGATACGCAGTATTTT	CASSSSGRAGTDTQYF
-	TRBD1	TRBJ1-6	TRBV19	TGTGCCAGTAGTGAGTCACAGGGGTGGAATTCACCCCTCCACTTT	CASSESQGWNSPLHF
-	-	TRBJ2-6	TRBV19	TGTGCCAGTAGTATAGATAGCTCTGGGGCCAACGTCCTGACTTTC	CASSIDSSGANVLTF
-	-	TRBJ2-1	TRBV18	TGTGCCAGCTCACCAGAGAGAAGCTCCTACAATGAGCAGTTCTTC	CASSPERSSYNEQFF
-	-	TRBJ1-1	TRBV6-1	TGTGCCAGCAGTGAAGGACATCCGAACACTGAAGCTTTCTTT	CASSEGHPNTEAFF
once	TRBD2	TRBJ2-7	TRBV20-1	TGCAGTGCTAGTGCTAGCGGGAGGGCGGGCGAGCAGTACTTC	CSASASGRAGEQYF
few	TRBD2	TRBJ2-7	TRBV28	TGTGCCAGCAAAACGGGGGGGGCCGGAACCTACGAGCAGTACTTC	CASKTGGAGTYEQYF
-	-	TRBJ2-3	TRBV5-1	TGCGCCAGCAGTGGTGAAGCTGCGGATACGCAGTATTTT	CASSGEAADTQYF
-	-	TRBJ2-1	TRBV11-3	TGTGCCAGCAGCCGCGGGACAGCCAATGAGCAGTTCTTC	CASSRGTANEQFF
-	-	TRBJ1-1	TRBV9	TGTGCCAGCAGCGTAGTTTTCGGTGAGGGGAGGATGAACACTGAAGCTTTCTTT	CASSVVFGEGRMNTEAFF
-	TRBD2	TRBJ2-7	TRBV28	TGTGCCTCCCAGCGGGAGGGCATCTACGAGCAGTACTTC	CASQREGIYEQYF
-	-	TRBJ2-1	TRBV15	TGTGCCACCAGCAGGGACCCTCTTCGGGAACCCTACAATGAGCAGTTCTTC	CATSRDPLREPYNEQFF
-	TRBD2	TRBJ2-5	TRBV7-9	TGTGCCAGCAGCTTATGGACTAGCGGTCAAGAGACCCAGTACTTC	CASSLWTSGQETQYF
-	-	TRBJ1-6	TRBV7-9	TGTGCCAGCAGCCACCCGACAGATAATTCACCCCTCCACTTT	CASSHPTDNSPLHF
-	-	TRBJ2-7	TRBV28	TGTGCCAGCAGCACCTCCGCGACTAGAGGCGAGCAGTACTTC	CASSTSATRGEQYF
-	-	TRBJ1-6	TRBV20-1	TGCAGTGCTAGTCGGAGAATCGACAATTCACCCCTCCACTTT	CSASRRIDNSPLHF
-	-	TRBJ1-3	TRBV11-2	TGTGCCAGCAGCAGAGGCCCCTCTGGAAACACCATATATTTT	CASSRGPSGNTIYF
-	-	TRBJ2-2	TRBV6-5	TGTGCCAGCAGTCGGCGGGATTTCTCCGCCGGGGAGCTGTTTTTT	CASSRRDFSAGELFF
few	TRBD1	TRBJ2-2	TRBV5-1	TGCGCCAGCAGCTTTAGAGGACAGGCGAACACCGGGGAGCTGTTTTTT	CASSFRGQANTGELFF
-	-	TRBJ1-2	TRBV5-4	TGTGCCAGCAGCTTACAGGGTCGGGATGGCTACACCTTC	CASSLQGRDGYTF
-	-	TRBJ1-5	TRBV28	TGTGCCAGCAGTTTAGCAGGTCAGCCCCAGCATTTT	CASSLAGQPQHF
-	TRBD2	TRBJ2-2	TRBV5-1	TGCGCCAGCAGCCGTGGGACTAGCGGGAGACGGGCCGGGGAGCTGTTTTTT	CASSRGTSGRRAGELFF
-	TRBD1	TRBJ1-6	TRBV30	TGTGCCTGGACCCCGGACAGGGGGTCCTATAATTCACCCCTCCACTTT	CAWTPDRGSYNSPLHF
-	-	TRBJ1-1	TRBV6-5	TGTGCCAGCAGTTACATCCCCCAGGGAAGATGGACTGAAGCTTTCTTT	CASSYIPQGRWTEAFF
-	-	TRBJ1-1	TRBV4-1	TGCGCCAGCAGCCAAGAAGTCTGGCGGATGAACACTGAAGCTTTCTTT	CASSQEVWRMNTEAFF
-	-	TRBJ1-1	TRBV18	TGTGCCAGCTCCTCAGGCGACACTGAAGCTTTCTTT	CASSSGDTEAFF
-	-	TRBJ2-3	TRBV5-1	TGCGCCAGCAGACAAATAAGCGGTAGCACAGATACGCAGTATTTT	CASRQISGSTDTQYF
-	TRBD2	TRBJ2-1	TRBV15	TGTGCCACCAGCAGGCCGGGGACTAGCGGGATCAATGAGCAGTTCTTC	CATSRPGTSGINEQFF
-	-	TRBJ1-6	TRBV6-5	TGTGCCAGCAGGATGACGGGGGATTCACCCCTCCACTTT	CASRMTGDSPLHF
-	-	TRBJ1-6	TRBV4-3	TGCGCCAGCAGCCTACAGGGTCGAAATTCACCCCTCCACTTT	CASSLQGRNSPLHF
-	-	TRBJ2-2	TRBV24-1	TGTGCCACCACCCCGGCGGAAGCGAACACCGGGGAGCTGTTTTTT	CATTPAEANTGELFF
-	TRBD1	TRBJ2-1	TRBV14	TGTGCCAGCAGCCAAGTCTGGGGACAGGGAAGTCGGCGGATATACAATGAGCAGTTCTTC	CASSQVWGQGSRRIYNEQFF
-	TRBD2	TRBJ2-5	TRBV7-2	TGTGCCAGCAGCCCTAACCGCGGGGGGGTGGAGGAGACCCAGTACTTC	CASSPNRGGVEETQYF